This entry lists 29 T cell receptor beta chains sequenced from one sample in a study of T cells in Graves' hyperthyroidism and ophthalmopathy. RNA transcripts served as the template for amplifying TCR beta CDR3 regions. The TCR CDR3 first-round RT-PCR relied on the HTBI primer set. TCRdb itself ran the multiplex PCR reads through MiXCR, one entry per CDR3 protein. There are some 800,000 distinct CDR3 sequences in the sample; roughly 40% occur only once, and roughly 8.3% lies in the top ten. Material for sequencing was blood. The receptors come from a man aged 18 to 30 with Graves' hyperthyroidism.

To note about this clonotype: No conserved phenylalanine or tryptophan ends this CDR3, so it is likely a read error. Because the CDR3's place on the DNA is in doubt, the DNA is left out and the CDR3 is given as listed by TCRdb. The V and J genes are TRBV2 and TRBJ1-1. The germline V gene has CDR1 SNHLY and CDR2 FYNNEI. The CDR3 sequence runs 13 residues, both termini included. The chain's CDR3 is CASSEVGSAGSFL.

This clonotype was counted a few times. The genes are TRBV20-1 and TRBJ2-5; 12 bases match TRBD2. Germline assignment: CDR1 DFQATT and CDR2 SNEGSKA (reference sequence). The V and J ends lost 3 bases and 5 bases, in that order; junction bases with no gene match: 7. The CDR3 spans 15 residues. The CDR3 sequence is CSASVYGLAGETQYF. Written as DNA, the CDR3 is TGCAGTGCTAGCGTCTATGGACTAGCGGGGGAGACCCAGTACTTC.

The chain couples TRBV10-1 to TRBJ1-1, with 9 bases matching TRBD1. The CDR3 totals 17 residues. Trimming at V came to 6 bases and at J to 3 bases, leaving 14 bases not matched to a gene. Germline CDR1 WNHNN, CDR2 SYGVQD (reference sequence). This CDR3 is CASSQIGNRGPDTEAFF. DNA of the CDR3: TGCGCCAGCAGCCAGATCGGGAACAGGGGGCCAGACACTGAAGCTTTCTTT.

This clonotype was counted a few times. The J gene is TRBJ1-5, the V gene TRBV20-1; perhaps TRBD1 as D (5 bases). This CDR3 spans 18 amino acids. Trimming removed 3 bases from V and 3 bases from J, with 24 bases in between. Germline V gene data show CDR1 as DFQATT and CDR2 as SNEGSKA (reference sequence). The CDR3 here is CSARAKQASIGYNQPQHF. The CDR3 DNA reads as TGCAGTGCTAGGGCAAAACAGGCCAGCATCGGTTACAATCAGCCCCAGCATTTT.

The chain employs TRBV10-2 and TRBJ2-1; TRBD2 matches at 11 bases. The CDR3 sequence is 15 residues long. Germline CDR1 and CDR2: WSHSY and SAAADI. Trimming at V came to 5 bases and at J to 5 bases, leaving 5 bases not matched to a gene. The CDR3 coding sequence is TGCGCCAGCAGTTCACTAGCGGGGGCCAACAATGAGCAGTTCTTC. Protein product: CASSSLAGANNEQFF.

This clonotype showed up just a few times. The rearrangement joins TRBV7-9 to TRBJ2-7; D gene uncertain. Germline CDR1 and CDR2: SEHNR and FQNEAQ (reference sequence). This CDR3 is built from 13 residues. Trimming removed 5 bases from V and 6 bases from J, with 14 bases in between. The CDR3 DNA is TGTGCCAGCAGCCACGGACCTTCCGGCGAGCAGTACTTC. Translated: CASSHGPSGEQYF.

The CDR3 loop is CASSLLRLPKGRCNQPQHF. DNA for the CDR3: TGTGCCAGCAGCTTATTACGGCTTCCTAAGGGGAGATGCAATCAGCCCCAGCATTTT. The chain carries TRBV7-2 and TRBJ1-5; TRBD1 might be the D (5 bases). V lost 2 bases and J 2 bases, leaving 22 bases between the germline ends. This CDR3 comprises 19 residues. The germline V gene has CDR1 SGHTA and CDR2 FQGNSA.

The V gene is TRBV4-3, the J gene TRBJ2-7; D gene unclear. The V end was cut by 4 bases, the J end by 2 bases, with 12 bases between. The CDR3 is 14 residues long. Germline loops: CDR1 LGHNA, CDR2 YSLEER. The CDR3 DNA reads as TGCGCCAGCAGCCCTCGGGCCGTCGCCTACGAGCAGTACTTC. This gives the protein CASSPRAVAYEQYF.

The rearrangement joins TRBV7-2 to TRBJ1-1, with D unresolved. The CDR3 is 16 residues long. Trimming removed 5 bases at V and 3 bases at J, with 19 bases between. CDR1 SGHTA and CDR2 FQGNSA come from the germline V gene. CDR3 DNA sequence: TGTGCCAGCAGCGTAATGCCTGATCTTATGGACACTGAAGCTTTCTTT. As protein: CASSVMPDLMDTEAFF. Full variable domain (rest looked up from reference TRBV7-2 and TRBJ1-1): GAGVSQSPSNKVTEKGKDVELRCDPISGHTALYWYRQSLGQGLEFLIYFQGNSAPDKSGLPSDRFSAERTGGSVSTLTIQRTQQEDSAVYLCASSVMPDLMDTEAFFGQGTRLTVV.

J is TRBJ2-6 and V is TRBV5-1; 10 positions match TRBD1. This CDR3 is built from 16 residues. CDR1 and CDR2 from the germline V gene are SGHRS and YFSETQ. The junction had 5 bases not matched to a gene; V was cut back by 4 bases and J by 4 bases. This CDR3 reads CASSPGQGKGANVLTF. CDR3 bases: TGCGCCAGCAGCCCGGGACAGGGGAAAGGGGCCAACGTCCTGACTTTC.

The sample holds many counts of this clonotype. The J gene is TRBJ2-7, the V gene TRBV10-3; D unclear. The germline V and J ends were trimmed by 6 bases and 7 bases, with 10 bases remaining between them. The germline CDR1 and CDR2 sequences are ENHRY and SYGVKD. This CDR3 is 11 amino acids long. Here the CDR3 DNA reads TGTGCCATCAGCCAAATGGGGGAGCAGTACTTC. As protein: CAISQMGEQYF.

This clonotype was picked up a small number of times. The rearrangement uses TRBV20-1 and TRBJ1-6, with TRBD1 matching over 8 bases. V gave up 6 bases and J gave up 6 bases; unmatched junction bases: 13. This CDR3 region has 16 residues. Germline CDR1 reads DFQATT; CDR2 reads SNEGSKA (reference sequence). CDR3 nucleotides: TGCAGTGCGGTCACGCCGCACAGGGGGAGTAATTCACCCCTCCACTTT. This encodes CSAVTPHRGSNSPLHF.

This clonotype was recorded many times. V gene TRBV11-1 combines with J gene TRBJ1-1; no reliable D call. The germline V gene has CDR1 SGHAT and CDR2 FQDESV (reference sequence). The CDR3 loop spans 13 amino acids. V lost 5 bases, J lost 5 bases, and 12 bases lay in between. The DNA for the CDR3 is TGTGCCAGCAGCCCAGGCGGGGAGACTGAAGCTTTCTTT. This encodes CASSPGGETEAFF.

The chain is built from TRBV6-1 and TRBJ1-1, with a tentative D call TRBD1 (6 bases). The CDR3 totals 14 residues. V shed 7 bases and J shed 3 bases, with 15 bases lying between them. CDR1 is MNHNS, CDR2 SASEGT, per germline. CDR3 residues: CASIWTDLDTEAFF. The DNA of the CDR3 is TGTGCCAGCATTTGGACAGACCTGGACACTGAAGCTTTCTTT.

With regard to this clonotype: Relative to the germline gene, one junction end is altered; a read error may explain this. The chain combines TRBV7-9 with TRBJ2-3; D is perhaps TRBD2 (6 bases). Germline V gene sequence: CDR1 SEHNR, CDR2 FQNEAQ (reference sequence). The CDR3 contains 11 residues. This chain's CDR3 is CASSLDGRERF. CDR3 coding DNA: TGTGCCAGCAGCTTAGACGGACGGGAGAGGTTT.

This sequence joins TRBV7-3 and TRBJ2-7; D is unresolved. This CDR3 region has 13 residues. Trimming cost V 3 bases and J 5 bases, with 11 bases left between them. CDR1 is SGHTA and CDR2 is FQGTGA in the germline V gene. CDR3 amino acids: CASSFNPGDEQYF. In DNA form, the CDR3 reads TGTGCCAGCAGCTTCAACCCCGGAGACGAGCAGTACTTC.

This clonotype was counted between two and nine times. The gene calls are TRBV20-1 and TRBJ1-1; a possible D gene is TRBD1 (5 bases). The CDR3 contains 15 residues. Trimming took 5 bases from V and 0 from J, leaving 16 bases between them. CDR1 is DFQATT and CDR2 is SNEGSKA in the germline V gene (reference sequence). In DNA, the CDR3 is TGCAGTGCTCATTCGGGGCAGTCCTTGAACACTGAAGCTTTCTTT. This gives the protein CSAHSGQSLNTEAFF.

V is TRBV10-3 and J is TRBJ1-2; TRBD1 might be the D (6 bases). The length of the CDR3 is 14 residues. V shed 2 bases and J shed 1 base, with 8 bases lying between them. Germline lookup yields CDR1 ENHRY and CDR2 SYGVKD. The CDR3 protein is CAISEDRSNYGYTF. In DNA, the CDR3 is TGTGCCATCAGTGAGGACAGGAGTAACTATGGCTACACCTTC.

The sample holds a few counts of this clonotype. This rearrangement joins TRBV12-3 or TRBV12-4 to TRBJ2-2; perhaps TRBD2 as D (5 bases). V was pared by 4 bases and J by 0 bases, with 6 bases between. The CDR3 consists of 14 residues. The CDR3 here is CASSYSANTGELFF. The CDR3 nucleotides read TGTGCCAGCAGTTATAGCGCGAACACCGGGGAGCTGTTTTTT.

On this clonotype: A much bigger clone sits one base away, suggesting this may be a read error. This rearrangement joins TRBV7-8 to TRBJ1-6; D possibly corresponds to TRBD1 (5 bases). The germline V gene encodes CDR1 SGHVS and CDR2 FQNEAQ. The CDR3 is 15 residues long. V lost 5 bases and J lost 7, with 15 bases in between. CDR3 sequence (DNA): TGTGCCAGCAGCCCCCAGCAGGGAGCGAATTCACCCCTCCACTTT. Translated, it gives CASSPQQGANSPLHF.

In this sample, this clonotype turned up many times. Written as DNA, the CDR3 is TGTGCCAGCGCGGGGAACACTGAAGCTTTCTTT. Its translation: CASAGNTEAFF. The rearrangement uses TRBV5-6 and TRBJ1-1; D is undetermined. The germline gives CDR1 SGHDT, CDR2 YYEEEE. Trimming removed 7 bases at V and 1 base at J, with 5 bases between. There are 11 residues in the CDR3.

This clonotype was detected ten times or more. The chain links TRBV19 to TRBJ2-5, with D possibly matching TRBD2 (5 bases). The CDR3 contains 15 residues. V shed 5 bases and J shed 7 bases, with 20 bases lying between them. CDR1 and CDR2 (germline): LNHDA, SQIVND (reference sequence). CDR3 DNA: TGTGCCAGTAGTCCCTTCTCGGCGGGCCTGGGGACCCAGTACTTC. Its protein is CASSPFSAGLGTQYF.

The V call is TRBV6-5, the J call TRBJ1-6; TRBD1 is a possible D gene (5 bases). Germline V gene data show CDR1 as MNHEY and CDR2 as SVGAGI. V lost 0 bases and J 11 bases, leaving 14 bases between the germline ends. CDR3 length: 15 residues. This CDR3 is CASSYSNGPGPPLHF. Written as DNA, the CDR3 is TGTGCCAGCAGTTACTCGAACGGGCCAGGGCCACCCCTCCACTTT.

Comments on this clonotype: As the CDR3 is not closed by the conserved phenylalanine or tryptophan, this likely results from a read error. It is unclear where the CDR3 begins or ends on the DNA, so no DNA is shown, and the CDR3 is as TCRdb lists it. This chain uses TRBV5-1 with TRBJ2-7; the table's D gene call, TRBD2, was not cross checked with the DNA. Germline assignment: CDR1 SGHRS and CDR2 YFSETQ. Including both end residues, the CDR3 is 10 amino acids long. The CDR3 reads CASSLGRFAG.

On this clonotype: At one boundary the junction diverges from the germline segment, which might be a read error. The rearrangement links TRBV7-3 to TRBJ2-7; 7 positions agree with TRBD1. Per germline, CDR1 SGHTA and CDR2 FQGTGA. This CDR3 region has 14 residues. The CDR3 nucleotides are TGTGCCGGCAGCTTAGACAGGGACCCCTACGAGCAGTACTTC. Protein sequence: CAGSLDRDPYEQYF.

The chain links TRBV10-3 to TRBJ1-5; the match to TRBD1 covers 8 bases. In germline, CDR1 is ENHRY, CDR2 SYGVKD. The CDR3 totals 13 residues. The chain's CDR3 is CAPTGQGNQPQHF. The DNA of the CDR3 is TGTGCTCCAACGGGACAGGGCAATCAGCCCCAGCATTTT.

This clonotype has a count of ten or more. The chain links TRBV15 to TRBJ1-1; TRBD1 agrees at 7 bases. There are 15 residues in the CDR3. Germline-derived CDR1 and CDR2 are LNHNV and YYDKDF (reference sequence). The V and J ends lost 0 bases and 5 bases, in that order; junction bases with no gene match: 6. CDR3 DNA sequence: TGTGCCACCAGCAGAGATCAGTCACAGGGGACTGAAGCTTTCTTT. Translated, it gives CATSRDQSQGTEAFF.

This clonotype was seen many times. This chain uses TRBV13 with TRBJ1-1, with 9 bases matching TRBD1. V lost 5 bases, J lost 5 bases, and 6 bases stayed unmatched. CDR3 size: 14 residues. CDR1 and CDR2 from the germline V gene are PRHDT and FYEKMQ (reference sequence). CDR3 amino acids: CASSLGQGRTEAFF. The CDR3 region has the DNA TGTGCCAGCAGCCTCGGACAGGGGAGAACTGAAGCTTTCTTT.

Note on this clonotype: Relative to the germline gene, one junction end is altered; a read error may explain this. This CDR3 is CASSQDATGGQSGNTIYF. The CDR3 DNA follows: TGCGCCAGCAGCCAAGACGCGACAGGAGGTCAATCTGGAAACACCATATATTTT. The chain uses TRBV7-8 and TRBJ1-3; D is possibly TRBD1 (6 bases). There are 18 residues in the CDR3. In germline, CDR1 is SGHVS, CDR2 FQNEAQ.